The 22 T cell receptor beta chains below come from one sample, sequenced in a study of CD8+CD57+ T cells in acquired aplastic anemia. Genomic DNA, the template, was used for profiling of the TCR beta VDJ and CDR3. One entry per CDR3 protein, called by TCRdb with MiXCR from the reads. The sample shows about 180,000 distinct CDR3 sequences, about 60% of them seen only once. The sequenced patients had an expansion of CD8+CD57+ cells seen by flow cytometry. The sequencing input was sorted CD4+, CD8+, or CD8+CD57+ T cells (not recorded which) from PBMCs. These receptors all stem from a human donor with aplastic anemia.

V and J are TRBV2 and TRBJ2-7; the D call may be TRBD1 or TRBD2 (5 bases each). The DNA matches TRBJ2-5 better at its end, which makes the J call doubtful. The germline CDR1 and CDR2 sequences are SNHLY and FYNNEI. The CDR3 contains 15 residues. The CDR3 protein is CASSEALGGGGTQYF. The CDR3 region has the DNA TGTGCCAGCAGTGAAGCGCTTGGGGGTGGTGGGACCCAGTACTTC.

CDR3 loop: CASSYGTNSYEQYF. For the CDR3, the DNA is TGTGCCAGCAGTTACGGGACAAACTCCTACGAGCAGTACTTC. The chain recombines TRBV2 with TRBJ2-7; TRBD1 might be the D (6 bases). CDR1 and CDR2 from the germline V gene are SNHLY and FYNNEI. This CDR3 is built from 14 residues. V was shortened by 5 bases and J by 0 bases, with 11 bases between the two germline ends.

The chain combines TRBV2 with TRBJ1-5, with D unclear. V lost 3 bases and J lost 6, with 15 bases in between. Per the germline V gene, CDR1 is SNHLY and CDR2 is FYNNEI. This CDR3 is built from 15 residues. The DNA of the CDR3 is TGTGCCAGCAGTGACGCGGTAGGGTTTGGTCAGCCCCAGCATTTT. Amino acids: CASSDAVGFGQPQHF.

CDR3 bases: TGTGCCAGCAGTGCACTAGCGGGGGTGGCCTCACCCCTCCACTTT. Protein sequence: CASSALAGVASPLHF. V is TRBV2 and J is TRBJ1-6, with D possibly TRBD1 on 5 matching bases. This CDR3 comprises 15 residues. Germline CDR1 is SNHLY and CDR2 is FYNNEI. V lost 4 bases and J 10 bases, leaving 17 bases between the germline ends.

At least ten counts were recorded for this clonotype. V usage is TRBV7-9 and J usage is TRBJ2-1; D gene uncertain. Trimming removed 3 bases from V and 0 bases from J, with 9 bases in between. Germline lookup yields CDR1 SEHNR and CDR2 FQNEAQ (reference sequence). This CDR3 region has 15 residues. The CDR3 is CASSFEKSSYNEQFF. The CDR3 DNA reads as TGTGCCAGCAGCTTTGAGAAAAGCTCCTACAATGAGCAGTTCTTC.

The V and J genes are TRBV29-1 and TRBJ2-7; the D call may be TRBD1 or TRBD2 (5 bases each). Trimming left V 4 bases short and J 2 bases short, with 15 bases between. There are 14 residues in the CDR3. Germline V CDR1 and CDR2: SQVTM, ANQGSEA. The CDR3 DNA sequence: TGCAGCGTTGTGGCAGGGACGGGCGCCTACGAGCAGTACTTC. Translation: CSVVAGTGAYEQYF.

J is TRBJ1-2 and V is TRBV29-1; no reliable D call. Germline V gives CDR1 SQVTM, CDR2 ANQGSEA. V shed 7 bases and J shed 3 bases, with 15 bases lying between them. This CDR3 is 13 amino acids long. The CDR3 spells CSGKSGSDYGYTF. The CDR3 region has the DNA TGCAGCGGAAAAAGCGGGTCGGACTATGGCTACACCTTC.

V usage is TRBV10-3 and J usage is TRBJ2-1; TRBD2 might be the D (6 bases). Germline V gives CDR1 ENHRY, CDR2 SYGVKD. The germline V and J ends were trimmed by 4 bases and 7 bases, with 14 bases remaining between them. CDR3 length equals 14 residues. In nucleotides, the CDR3 is TGTGCCATCAGTGCCGCACTAGCACCTAATGAGCAGTTCTTC. Translation: CAISAALAPNEQFF.

The chain recombines TRBV10-2 with TRBJ2-1; TRBD2 aligns across 11 bases. Germline V lookup: CDR1 WSHSY, CDR2 SAAADI. V shed 5 bases and J 8 bases; nucleotides not matched to a gene: 2. The CDR3 totals 13 residues. The CDR3 bases are TGCGCCAGCAGTCGTAGCGGGAGGGATGAGCAGTTCTTC. The encoded protein is CASSRSGRDEQFF.

In the case of this clonotype: With a much larger clone just one base away, this may be a read error. The chain uses TRBV7-6 and TRBJ2-3; the D is unclear. The ends were cut back, 0 bases at V and 0 bases at J, with 4 bases in the middle. CDR3 size: 14 residues. Germline CDR1 SGHVS, CDR2 FNYEAQ. CDR3 sequence reads: CASSLAASTDTQYF. The CDR3 bases are TGTGCCAGCAGCTTAGCGGCCAGCACAGATACGCAGTATTTT.

The table lists this clonotype with a few counts. The chain uses TRBV20-1 and TRBJ2-3, with a weak D call TRBD1 (5 bases). CDR3 size: 14 residues. Trimming pared 1 base from V and 6 bases from J, leaving 14 bases between. Germline assignment: CDR1 DFQATT and CDR2 SNEGSKA (reference sequence). The chain's CDR3 is CSARVPNKGDTQYF. The CDR3 region has the DNA TGCAGTGCTAGAGTACCCAATAAGGGGGATACGCAGTATTTT.

This chain uses TRBV10-3 with TRBJ2-3; weak D call: TRBD2 (6 bases). V was cut by 10 bases and J by 1 base, with 18 bases left in between. Looked up from germline, CDR1 is ENHRY and CDR2 is SYGVKD. This CDR3 contains 15 residues. CDR3: CATLGETGGTDTQYF. The DNA for the CDR3 is TGTGCCACCCTTGGGGAGACGGGAGGCACAGATACGCAGTATTTT.

This clonotype was counted between two and nine times. It may be a read error: a sequence one base away is much more abundant. The chain combines TRBV6-5 with TRBJ2-7, with 14 positions matching TRBD2. Germline V lookup: CDR1 MNHEY, CDR2 SVGAGI. CDR3 length: 15 amino acids. In DNA, the CDR3 is TGTGCCAGCAGTTACGGGACTAGCGGGGGTTACGGGCAGTACTTC. Encoded protein: CASSYGTSGGYGQYF.

This chain uses TRBV20-1 with TRBJ2-2; the D is unclear. V was cut by 3 bases and J by 4 bases, with 6 bases left in between. The CDR3 consists of 12 residues. Per germline, CDR1 DFQATT and CDR2 SNEGSKA (reference sequence). This CDR3 is CSARPSTGELFF. The DNA for the CDR3 is TGCAGTGCTAGGCCTTCCACCGGGGAGCTGTTTTTT.

The chain has TRBV24-1 and TRBJ2-7; weak D call: TRBD1 (5 bases). CDR3 length: 12 amino acids. Trimming took off 10 bases at V and 5 bases at J, with 14 bases between the two ends. Germline CDR1 and CDR2: KGHDR and SFDVKD. CDR3 region: CATSSGFNEQYF. CDR3 nucleotide sequence: TGTGCCACAAGTTCAGGGTTCAACGAGCAGTACTTC.

This clonotype has ten or more counts. This chain joins TRBV7-9 and TRBJ1-1; D is unclear. V shed 2 bases and J shed 1 base, with 20 bases lying between them. Germline values: CDR1 SEHNR, CDR2 FQNEAQ (reference sequence). The CDR3 is 18 amino acids. CDR3 in DNA: TGTGCCAGCAGCTTAACGACAAGCGGACGAGAGGAGAACACTGAAGCTTTCTTT. This encodes CASSLTTSGREENTEAFF.

Worth noting for this clonotype: The junction differs from germline at one of its ends, possibly a read error. This rearrangement joins TRBV2 to TRBJ1-1; D might be TRBD1 (5 bases). Germline loops: CDR1 SNHLY, CDR2 FYNNEI. The CDR3 loop spans 16 amino acids. DNA for the CDR3: TGTGCCAGCAGCGAAGCGGGGGGACTTCTGAACACTGAAGCTTTCTTT. It specifies CASSEAGGLLNTEAFF. The variable domain in full, completed from reference TRBV2 and TRBJ1-1, reads EPEVTQTPSHQVTQMGQEVILRCVPISNHLYFYWYRQILGQKVEFLVSFYNNEISEKSEIFDDQFSVERPDGSNFTLKIRSTKLEDSAMYFCASSEAGGLLNTEAFFGQGTRLTVV.

As concerns this clonotype: The junction departs from the called germline gene at one end, perhaps through a read error. CDR3 DNA sequence: TGTGCCAGCAGTTACTCAGGGGACAAGTACGAGCAGTACTTC. Its protein product is CASSYSGDKYEQYF. The rearrangement uses TRBV10-1 and TRBJ2-7; TRBD1 might be the D (6 bases). From germline, CDR1 is WNHNN and CDR2 SYGVQD (reference sequence). The CDR3 has 14 residues.

This chain uses TRBV15 with TRBJ2-3, with a possible D match to TRBD2 (5 bases). CDR1 and CDR2 from the germline V gene are LNHNV and YYDKDF (reference sequence). This CDR3 comprises 17 residues. V was clipped by 0 bases and J by 2 bases, with 15 bases between them. CDR3 sequence (DNA): TGTGCCACCAGCAGAGATAGAGTTCTAGCACACACAGATACGCAGTATTTT. Its translation: CATSRDRVLAHTDTQYF. The variable domain in full, completed from reference TRBV15 and TRBJ2-3, reads DAMVIQNPRYQVTQFGKPVTLSCSQTLNHNVMYWYQQKSSQAPKLLFHYYDKDFNNEADTPDNFQSRRPNTSFCFLDIRSPGLGDTAMYLCATSRDRVLAHTDTQYFGPGTRLTVL.

The chain is built from TRBV24-1 and TRBJ2-2; perhaps TRBD1 as D (5 bases). CDR3 length: 15 residues. Germline CDR1 KGHDR, CDR2 SFDVKD. V gave up 1 base and J gave up 4 bases, with 9 bases separating them. CDR3 sequence reads: CATSDFRQTTGELFF. CDR3 nucleotide sequence: TGTGCCACCAGTGATTTTAGACAGACCACCGGGGAGCTGTTTTTT.

This clonotype was picked up a small number of times. The V gene is TRBV7-4, the J gene TRBJ2-5; TRBD1 might be the D (8 bases). The CDR3 extends over 15 amino acids. In germline, CDR1 is SGHVT, CDR2 SQSDAQ. Trimming removed 8 bases from V and 2 bases from J, with 18 bases in between. The CDR3 region has the DNA TGTGCCAGCCACAGGGGGGGGACCACGCAAGAGACCCAGTACTTC. As protein: CASHRGGTTQETQYF.

This chain links TRBV20-1 with TRBJ2-3; the match to TRBD1 covers 11 bases. This CDR3 spans 15 amino acids. Germline loops: CDR1 DFQATT, CDR2 SNEGSKA (reference sequence). The V and J ends lost 1 base and 4 bases, in that order; junction bases with no gene match: 4. This CDR3 reads CSARGGQGVPDTQYF. CDR3 DNA sequence: TGCAGTGCTAGAGGGGGACAGGGGGTCCCAGATACGCAGTATTTT.